One sample yielded the 27 T cell receptor beta chains listed below, sequenced in a study of PD-L1 blockade in urothelial cancer. Here immunoSEQ multiplex PCR was the method, and the copy in TCRdb shows in-frame clones only, minus some. In the table there are under 40,000 clones, almost 85% of which are singletons. The source was PBMCs, collected around atezolizumab (anti-PD-L1) treatment. The receptors stem from a man in his 70s with urothelial cancer.

The chain employs TRBV2 and TRBJ1-5; the D gene is possibly TRBD1 (6 bases). Trimming took 6 bases from V and 1 from J, leaving 16 bases between them. The CDR3 has 16 residues. Germline V gene lookup returns CDR1 SNHLY and CDR2 FYNNEI. The CDR3 sequence: CASSLQGFRSNQPQHF. The CDR3 bases are TGTGCCAGCAGCTTACAGGGTTTTAGAAGCAATCAGCCCCAGCATTTT.

This clone appeared once. The chain carries TRBV4-3 and TRBJ2-7; unclear D gene. Germline lookup yields CDR1 LGHNA and CDR2 YSLEER. Trimming took off 1 base at V and 2 bases at J, with 15 bases between the two ends. The length of the CDR3 is 16 residues. The CDR3 is CASSQVRRNPPYEQYF. The CDR3 DNA sequence: TGCGCCAGCAGCCAAGTCAGGCGCAATCCCCCCTACGAGCAGTACTTC.

The chain is built from TRBV7-6 and TRBJ2-7; unclear D gene. The CDR3 covers 12 residues. V was trimmed by 3 bases and J by 1 base, leaving 4 bases between them. CDR1 and CDR2 from the germline V gene are SGHVS and FNYEAQ. CDR3 in amino acids: CASSFLSYEQYF. The CDR3 DNA follows: TGTGCCAGCAGCTTTCTATCCTACGAGCAGTACTTC.

The V gene is TRBV7-9, the J gene TRBJ1-1; 8 positions agree with TRBD1. J lost 6 bases, V lost 1 base, and 16 bases had no gene match. The germline gives CDR1 SEHNR, CDR2 FQNEAQ (reference sequence). The CDR3 has 18 residues. CDR3 nucleotide sequence: TGTGCCAGCAGCTTAGTAGGCAGGGGGCTAGGTCGGTCCGCTGAAGCTTTCTTT. Translating it yields CASSLVGRGLGRSAEAFF.

The V call is TRBV7-6, the J call TRBJ2-2; 7 bases are shared with TRBD2. Germline values: CDR1 SGHVS, CDR2 FNYEAQ. The ends lost 1 base at V and 6 bases at J; junction bases unmatched: 11. The CDR3 is 17 residues long. CDR3 DNA: TGTGCCAGCAGCTTAGGATCGCCAGCGGGATGGGCCGGGGAGCTGTTTTTT. The encoded protein is CASSLGSPAGWAGELFF.

The gene calls are TRBV7-6 and TRBJ1-2; D is uncertain. Trimming shortened V by 1 base and J by 0 bases, and 6 bases separated the two germline ends. This CDR3 region has 14 residues. Germline V gene sequence: CDR1 SGHVS, CDR2 FNYEAQ. The DNA for the CDR3 is TGTGCCAGCAGCTTAGGGCGGTCTAACTATGGCTACACCTTC. This translates into CASSLGRSNYGYTF.

The chain couples TRBV7-9 to TRBJ1-3; D perhaps matches TRBD1 (6 bases). Germline loops: CDR1 SEHNR, CDR2 FQNEAQ (reference sequence). This CDR3 spans 18 amino acids. V lost 0 bases and J lost 0, with 15 bases in between. The CDR3 loop is CASSLARAGANSGNTIYF. The CDR3, as DNA: TGTGCCAGCAGCTTAGCGAGGGCAGGGGCAAACTCTGGAAACACCATATATTTT.

This rearrangement joins TRBV5-1 to TRBJ2-3; TRBD1 aligns across 9 bases. V was pared by 5 bases and J by 4 bases, with 8 bases of the junction left unmatched. This CDR3 region has 15 residues. CDR1 is SGHRS, CDR2 YFSETQ, per germline. For the CDR3, the DNA is TGCGCCAGCAGATTAACAGGGGGCGCATCAGATACGCAGTATTTT. This translates into CASRLTGGASDTQYF.

This chain uses TRBV27 with TRBJ1-1; 7 bases are a match to TRBD1. Germline CDR1 MNHEY, CDR2 SMNVEV (reference sequence). The V gene end was trimmed by 5 bases and the J gene end by 11 bases; junction bases not matched to a gene: 11. This CDR3 has 13 residues. In DNA form, the CDR3 reads TGTGCCAGCAGTGTCCAGGGGACAGCTGTGGCTTTCTTT. This codes for CASSVQGTAVAFF.

The chain couples TRBV2 to TRBJ1-5; D is perhaps TRBD1 (5 bases). CDR1 and CDR2 (germline): SNHLY, FYNNEI. Trimming shortened V by 4 bases and J by 7 bases, and 14 bases separated the two germline ends. CDR3 length equals 14 residues. CDR3 nucleotides: TGTGCCAGCAGTGGTCCCGGGGCGGGACAGCCCCAGCATTTT. Translating it yields CASSGPGAGQPQHF.

This clone came up a few times. The chain recombines TRBV7-9 with TRBJ2-1; TRBD1 might be the D (7 bases). Germline V gene data show CDR1 as SEHNR and CDR2 as FQNEAQ (reference sequence). V lost 1 base to trimming and J lost 3 bases, with 16 bases between them. The CDR3 is 17 residues long. The CDR3 DNA reads as TGTGCCAGCAGCTTAGGTCTGGCGCAGGGGGGCTACAATGAGCAGTTCTTC. Residues: CASSLGLAQGGYNEQFF.

The J gene is TRBJ2-2, the V gene TRBV7-2, with D possibly being TRBD2 (6 bases). The CDR3 spans 17 residues. Germline lookup yields CDR1 SGHTA and CDR2 FQGNSA. The V gene lost 0 bases and the J gene lost 2 bases, with 13 bases spanning the gap. The CDR3 DNA is TGTGCCAGCAGCTTAGCGCTGGGCGGGGTTAACACCGGGGAGCTGTTTTTT. Translated: CASSLALGGVNTGELFF. The full variable domain, with the rest looked up from reference TRBV7-2 and TRBJ2-2, is GAGVSQSPSNKVTEKGKDVELRCDPISGHTALYWYRQSLGQGLEFLIYFQGNSAPDKSGLPSDRFSAERTGGSVSTLTIQRTQQEDSAVYLCASSLALGGVNTGELFFGEGSRLTVL.

The V and J genes are TRBV18 and TRBJ1-2, with 9 bases that match TRBD1. Germline CDR1 is KGHSH and CDR2 is LQKENI. There are 15 residues in the CDR3. V trimming: 6 bases; J trimming: 8 bases; junction bases outside the gene matches: 13. CDR3 in DNA: TGTGCCAGCTCGCTTACAGGGGGCGAAGCGACCGGCTACACCTTC. Protein sequence: CASSLTGGEATGYTF.

The chain recombines TRBV7-3 with TRBJ1-1; tentative D call: TRBD1 (5 bases). Germline-derived CDR1 and CDR2 are SGHTA and FQGTGA. The CDR3 contains 13 residues. The V and J ends lost 7 bases and 1 base respectively, with 10 bases between them. The CDR3 region is CASKGEPNTEAFF. The CDR3, as DNA: TGTGCCAGCAAAGGGGAACCGAACACTGAAGCTTTCTTT.

The sample holds one count of this clone. J is TRBJ2-7 and V is TRBV7-2; 9 bases are a match to TRBD2. The CDR3 sequence is 17 residues long. After removal of 2 bases from V and 1 base from J, the junction contained 9 bases not matched to a gene. Germline V lookup: CDR1 SGHTA, CDR2 FQGNSA. This chain's CDR3 is CASSLSSGIYNSYEQYF. DNA of the CDR3: TGTGCCAGCAGCTTATCTAGCGGGATTTACAATTCCTACGAGCAGTACTTC.

Details on this clone: The junction and the germline gene differ at one end; a read error may be behind it. This chain connects TRBV6-4 to TRBJ2-7; 7 bases are a match to TRBD1. CDR1 MRHNA and CDR2 SNTAGT come from the germline V gene. The CDR3 covers 10 residues. The CDR3 loop is CDTGEHEQYF. DNA of the CDR3: TGCGATACAGGGGAACACGAGCAGTACTTC.

The chain recombines TRBV30 with TRBJ1-2, with D perhaps TRBD1 (6 bases). The CDR3 sequence is 12 residues long. CDR1 and CDR2 from the germline V gene are GTSNPN and SVGIG (reference sequence). With 1 base removed from V and 6 bases from J, the gap between germline ends came to 9 bases. The CDR3 loop is CAWSGGRDGYTF. In nucleotides, the CDR3 is TGTGCCTGGAGTGGGGGGCGGGATGGCTACACCTTC.

The chain links TRBV28 to TRBJ1-1; 9 bases fit TRBD1. Germline-derived CDR1 and CDR2 are MDHEN and SYDVKM. CDR3 length equals 16 residues. The ends lost 5 bases at V and 4 bases at J; junction bases unmatched: 11. The CDR3 coding sequence is TGTGCCAGCAGTCCGGGACAGGGAGTCTTAGTCACTGAAGCTTTCTTT. It is translated as CASSPGQGVLVTEAFF.

The chain links TRBV7-8 to TRBJ1-1; D might be TRBD1 (6 bases). Germline CDR1 reads SGHVS; CDR2 reads FQNEAQ. V was pared by 3 bases and J by 1 base, with 12 bases between. This CDR3 contains 15 residues. CDR3 DNA sequence: TGTGCCAGCAGCTTTGGGGGCAGGGGGAACACTGAAGCTTTCTTT. Amino acid sequence: CASSFGGRGNTEAFF.

This rearrangement joins TRBV7-9 to TRBJ2-3, with D tentatively TRBD1 (6 bases). Per the germline V gene, CDR1 is SEHNR and CDR2 is FQNEAQ (reference sequence). The CDR3 extends over 16 amino acids. V gave up 5 bases and J gave up 6 bases, with 21 bases separating them. For the CDR3, the DNA is TGTGCCAGCAGCCCAATCCGGGACATGGGAAGGGATACGCAGTATTTT. This gives the protein CASSPIRDMGRDTQYF. The full variable domain, its missing parts supplied by reference TRBV7-9 and TRBJ2-3, is DTGVSQNPRHKITKRGQNVTFRCDPISEHNRLYWYRQTLGQGPEFLTYFQNEAQLEKSRLLSDRFSAERPKGSFSTLEIQRTEQGDSAMYLCASSPIRDMGRDTQYFGPGTRLTVL.

The chain is built from TRBV7-3 and TRBJ1-1, with TRBD1 identical over 7 bases. CDR1 and CDR2 from the germline V gene are SGHTA and FQGTGA. The J segment lost 0 bases and the V segment lost 4 bases, leaving 5 bases of the junction unmatched. This CDR3 comprises 15 residues. CDR3 bases: TGTGCCAGCAGCTCGGGACAGTTCATGAACACTGAAGCTTTCTTT. This sequence encodes CASSSGQFMNTEAFF.

In its sample, this clone was seen once. The chain combines TRBV4-2 with TRBJ2-7, with D possibly being TRBD2 (5 bases). The germline V gene has CDR1 LGHNA and CDR2 YNFKEQ. The CDR3 sequence is 15 residues long. The V end was cut by 1 base, the J end by 3 bases, with 13 bases between. CDR3 sequence (DNA): TGTGCCAGCAGCCAAGGATTAGCGACGAACTACGAGCAGTACTTC. Amino acids: CASSQGLATNYEQYF.

V usage is TRBV9 and J usage is TRBJ2-2; 7 bases are shared with TRBD2. Germline V lookup: CDR1 SGDLS, CDR2 YYNGEE. The ends lost 3 bases at V and 7 bases at J; junction bases unmatched: 3. This CDR3 is 13 amino acids long. The CDR3 here is CASSAPGGGELFF. The CDR3 region has the DNA TGTGCCAGCAGCGCTCCGGGGGGCGGGGAGCTGTTTTTT.

The rearrangement links TRBV2 to TRBJ1-5, with 7 bases lining up with TRBD1. Looked up from germline, CDR1 is SNHLY and CDR2 is FYNNEI. The ends lost 0 bases at V and 7 bases at J; junction bases unmatched: 3. This CDR3 comprises 14 residues. The CDR3: CASSEAGGGQPQHF. The CDR3 bases are TGTGCCAGCAGTGAAGCAGGGGGCGGGCAGCCCCAGCATTTT.

This clone was seen only once. The chain employs TRBV11-2 and TRBJ2-5, with D tentatively TRBD2 (7 bases). V was cut by 5 bases and J by 4 bases, with 14 bases left in between. The CDR3 runs to 14 residues. Germline V lookup: CDR1 SGHAT, CDR2 FQNNGV. The DNA of the CDR3 is TGTGCCAGCAGCCCCTCTGGGGGGGCAGAGACCCAGTACTTC. The encoded protein is CASSPSGGAETQYF.

The chain is built from TRBV7-2 and TRBJ2-5; TRBD2 might be the D (6 bases). The germline CDR1 and CDR2 sequences are SGHTA and FQGNSA. The CDR3 spans 15 residues. Deletions cut 5 bases from V and 1 base from J, with 14 bases between. The CDR3 DNA is TGTGCCAGCAGCCCCCAGTCGCGGGGCCAAGAGACCCAGTACTTC. Amino acids: CASSPQSRGQETQYF.

The chain carries TRBV4-2 and TRBJ1-1; TRBD1 matches at 7 bases. The length of the CDR3 is 17 residues. CDR1 is LGHNA, CDR2 YNFKEQ, per germline. The V segment lost 4 bases and the J segment 0 bases; nucleotides outside the gene matches: 11. CDR3 nucleotides: TGTGCCAGCAGCCCTTGGAGGACAGGCATCATGAACACTGAAGCTTTCTTT. Amino acid sequence: CASSPWRTGIMNTEAFF.